The rows below give T cell receptor beta chains drawn from one sample of a study of T-cell reconstitution after alpha-beta-depleted transplantation in children. TCRdb called the PCR reads again in MiXCR, with one record for every CDR3 protein. The sample carries 640,000 or so distinct CDR3 sequences, 16% recorded once. The input for sequencing was PBMCs from the stem cell graft donor, taken from the stem cell graft. The source is a human donor who donated a stem cell graft to a child with acute myeloid leukemia. The CDR3 runs from the conserved cysteine through the conserved F or W. A D gene is named only where the DNA matches it firmly.

V gene: TRBV20-1; D gene: NA; CDR3 protein: CSARLGRSMNTEAFF
V gene: TRBV19; D gene: NA; CDR3 protein: CASSIDAGGGMNHYGYTF
V gene: TRBV20-1; D gene: TRBD1; CDR3 protein: CRAKAPGQGLTDTQPQHF
V gene: TRBV29-1; D gene: TRBD1; CDR3 protein: CSVRKGQGNNEQFF
V gene: TRBV2; D gene: NA; CDR3 protein: CASSDRAVNQPQHF
V gene: TRBV24-1; D gene: NA; CDR3 protein: CATSDLGPGHTDTQYF
V gene: TRBV5-1; D gene: TRBD1; CDR3 protein: CASSSGAGGASYNEQFF
V gene: TRBV20-1; D gene: NA; CDR3 protein: CSAQADSMNTEAFF
V gene: TRBV20-1; D gene: TRBD2; CDR3 protein: CSASSSGGFNEQFF
V gene: TRBV24-1; D gene: NA; CDR3 protein: CATRQGAYTGELFF
V gene: TRBV7-9; D gene: TRBD1; CDR3 protein: CAKTGTGINGELFF
V gene: TRBV20-1; D gene: TRBD1; CDR3 protein: CSAQRGWGQRNTEAFF
V gene: TRBV12-3/TRBV12-4; D gene: NA; CDR3 protein: CASSPWAVGDTEAFF
V gene: TRBV20-1; D gene: NA; CDR3 protein: CSARPRAVYEQYF
V gene: TRBV20-1; D gene: NA; CDR3 protein: CSALDRDSYNSPLHF
V gene: TRBV28; D gene: TRBD2; CDR3 protein: CASSLSGSGGPDAQYF
V gene: TRBV12-3/TRBV12-4; D gene: NA; CDR3 protein: CASSWGRTDTQYF
V gene: TRBV20-1; D gene: NA; CDR3 protein: CGAVSGPPSGANVLTF
V gene: TRBV2; D gene: TRBD2; CDR3 protein: CASRDYRLEQFF
V gene: TRBV15; D gene: NA; CDR3 protein: CATSRGWGGTYNEQFF
V gene: TRBV28; D gene: NA; CDR3 protein: CARDFSGANVLTF
V gene: TRBV6-2/TRBV6-3; D gene: NA; CDR3 protein: CASSYSGNSYGYTF
V gene: TRBV4-3; D gene: NA; CDR3 protein: CASSQDGGQGWLDTQYF
V gene: TRBV5-1; D gene: NA; CDR3 protein: CASSLTGENTGELFF
V gene: TRBV20-1; D gene: NA; CDR3 protein: CSASKLVQETQYF
V gene: TRBV5-5; D gene: NA; CDR3 protein: CASSFETQYF
V gene: TRBV5-8; D gene: NA; CDR3 protein: CASSHYRVNTGELFF
V gene: TRBV9; D gene: NA; CDR3 protein: CASSVDPSAGNTIYF
V gene: TRBV10-3; D gene: NA; CDR3 protein: CAISRGNQETQYF
V gene: TRBV12-3/TRBV12-4; D gene: TRBD2; CDR3 protein: CASSFVGGGETQYF
V gene: TRBV4-3; D gene: TRBD1; CDR3 protein: CASSQGDRNTGELFF
V gene: TRBV20-1; D gene: TRBD2; CDR3 protein: CSAYSGTSGGVVGELFF
V gene: TRBV7-2; D gene: NA; CDR3 protein: CASSPAESPYEQYF
V gene: TRBV20-1; D gene: NA; CDR3 protein: CSARDGAQNNEQFF
V gene: TRBV5-1; D gene: NA; CDR3 protein: CASSLDFVGHQNTEAFF
V gene: TRBV15; D gene: NA; CDR3 protein: CATSTPLRGQSGNIQYF
V gene: TRBV5-4; D gene: NA; CDR3 protein: CASKVWRDNSPLHF
V gene: TRBV28; D gene: NA; CDR3 protein: CASSSFGGSTDTQYF
V gene: TRBV14; D gene: TRBD1; CDR3 protein: CASSRSTGYGYGYTF
V gene: TRBV7-2; D gene: TRBD2; CDR3 protein: CASSSVLAGTYNEQFF
V gene: TRBV5-1; D gene: NA; CDR3 protein: CASQSQGRGDTQYF
V gene: TRBV30; D gene: TRBD1; CDR3 protein: CAWSLGQGQPQHF
V gene: TRBV4-1; D gene: NA; CDR3 protein: CASSQDPPGSYSNEQFF
V gene: TRBV20-1; D gene: NA; CDR3 protein: CSAGRGGATNEKLFF
V gene: TRBV20-1; D gene: TRBD1; CDR3 protein: CSVLNPTDREGGYTF
V gene: TRBV7-9; D gene: NA; CDR3 protein: CASISVLDEKLFF
V gene: TRBV7-2; D gene: TRBD1; CDR3 protein: CASTPDRGIGYTF
V gene: TRBV7-3; D gene: TRBD2; CDR3 protein: CASSRTSGGYNEQFF
V gene: TRBV12-3/TRBV12-4; D gene: TRBD2; CDR3 protein: CASSLGLAGSFF
V gene: TRBV7-3; D gene: NA; CDR3 protein: CASSTGRGYEQYF
V gene: TRBV6-1; D gene: TRBD2; CDR3 protein: CASSLPLAGIDEQYF
V gene: TRBV20-1; D gene: NA; CDR3 protein: CSATDMVGSYEQYF
V gene: TRBV5-1; D gene: NA; CDR3 protein: CASRVNTNYGYTF
V gene: TRBV21-1; D gene: NA; CDR3 protein: CASSFIGELDGNTIYF
V gene: TRBV18; D gene: NA; CDR3 protein: CASSPVGRIQYF
V gene: TRBV7-2; D gene: NA; CDR3 protein: CASSWGHRSGTQYF
V gene: TRBV10-2; D gene: TRBD2; CDR3 protein: CASRWSGGAGEQFF
V gene: TRBV20-1; D gene: NA; CDR3 protein: CSARSPVSGSYNEQFF
V gene: TRBV5-1; D gene: NA; CDR3 protein: CASSFRDTRRDTEAFF
V gene: TRBV20-1; D gene: NA; CDR3 protein: CSALTLSHGEEQYF